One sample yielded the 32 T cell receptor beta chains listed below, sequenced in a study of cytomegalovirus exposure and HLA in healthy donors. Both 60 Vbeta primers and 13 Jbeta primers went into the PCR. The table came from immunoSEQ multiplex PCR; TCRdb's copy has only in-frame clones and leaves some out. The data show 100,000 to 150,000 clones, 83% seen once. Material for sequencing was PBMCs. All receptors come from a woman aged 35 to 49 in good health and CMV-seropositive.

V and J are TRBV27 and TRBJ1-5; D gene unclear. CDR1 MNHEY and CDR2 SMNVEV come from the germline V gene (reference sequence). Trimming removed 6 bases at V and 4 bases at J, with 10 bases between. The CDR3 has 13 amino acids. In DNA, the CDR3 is TGTGCCAGCAGCCGAGTCACTAATCAGCCCCAGCATTTT. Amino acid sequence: CASSRVTNQPQHF.

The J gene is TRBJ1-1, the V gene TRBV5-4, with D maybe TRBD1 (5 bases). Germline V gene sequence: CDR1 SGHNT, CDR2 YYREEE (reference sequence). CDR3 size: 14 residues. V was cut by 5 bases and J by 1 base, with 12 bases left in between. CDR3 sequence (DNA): TGTGCCAGCAGAAGCGGGACGGGGAACACTGAAGCTTTCTTT. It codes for CASRSGTGNTEAFF.

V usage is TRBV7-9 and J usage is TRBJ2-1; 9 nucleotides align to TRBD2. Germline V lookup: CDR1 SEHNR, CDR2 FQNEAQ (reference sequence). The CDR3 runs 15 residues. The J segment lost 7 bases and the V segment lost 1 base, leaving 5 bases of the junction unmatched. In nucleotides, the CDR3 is TGTGCCAGCAGCTTAGTGGGCGGGAGGGGGAATGAGCAGTTCTTC. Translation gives CASSLVGGRGNEQFF.

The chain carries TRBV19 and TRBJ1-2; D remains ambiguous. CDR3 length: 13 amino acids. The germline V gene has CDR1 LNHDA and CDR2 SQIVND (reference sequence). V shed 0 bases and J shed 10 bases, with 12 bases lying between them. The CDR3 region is CASSIEGQAVYTF. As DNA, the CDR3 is TGTGCCAGTAGTATAGAAGGCCAGGCTGTCTACACCTTC.

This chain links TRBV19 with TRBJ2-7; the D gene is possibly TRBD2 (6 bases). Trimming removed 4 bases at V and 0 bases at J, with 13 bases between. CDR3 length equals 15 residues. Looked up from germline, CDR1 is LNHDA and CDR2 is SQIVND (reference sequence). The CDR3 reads CASSKPSDSSYEQYF. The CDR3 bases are TGTGCCAGTAGTAAACCTAGCGATAGCTCCTACGAGCAGTACTTC.

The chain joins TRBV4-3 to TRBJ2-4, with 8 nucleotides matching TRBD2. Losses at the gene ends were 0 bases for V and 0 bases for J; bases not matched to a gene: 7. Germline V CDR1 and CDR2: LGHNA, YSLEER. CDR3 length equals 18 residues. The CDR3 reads CASSQDPGGSLAKNIQYF. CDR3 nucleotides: TGCGCCAGCAGCCAAGACCCGGGGGGGTCTCTAGCCAAAAACATTCAGTACTTC.

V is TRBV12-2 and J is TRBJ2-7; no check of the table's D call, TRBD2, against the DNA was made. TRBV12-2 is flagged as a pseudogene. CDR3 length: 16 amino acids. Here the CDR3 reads CASRQTTSPLGDEQYF. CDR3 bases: TGTGCAAGTCGCCAAACTACTAGCCCACTCGGGGACGAGCAGTACTTC.

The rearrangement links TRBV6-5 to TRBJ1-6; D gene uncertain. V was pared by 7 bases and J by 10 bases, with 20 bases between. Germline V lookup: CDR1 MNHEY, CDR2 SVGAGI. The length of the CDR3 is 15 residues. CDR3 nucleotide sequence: TGTGCCAGCACCCTCCTCCTCGGGAGTGGATCACCCCTCCACTTT. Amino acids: CASTLLLGSGSPLHF.

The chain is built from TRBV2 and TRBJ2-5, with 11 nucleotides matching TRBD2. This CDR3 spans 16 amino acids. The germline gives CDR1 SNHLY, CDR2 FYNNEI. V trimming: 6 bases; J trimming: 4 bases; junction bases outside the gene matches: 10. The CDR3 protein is CASSLLLAGAGETQYF. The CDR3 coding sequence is TGTGCCAGCAGCTTATTACTAGCGGGAGCCGGAGAGACCCAGTACTTC.

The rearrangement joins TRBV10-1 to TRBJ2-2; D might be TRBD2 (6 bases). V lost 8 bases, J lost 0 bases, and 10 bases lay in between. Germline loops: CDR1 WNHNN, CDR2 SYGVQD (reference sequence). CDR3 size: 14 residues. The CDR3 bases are TGCGCCAGCGCGGAGGGGCCGAACACCGGGGAGCTGTTTTTT. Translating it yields CASAEGPNTGELFF.

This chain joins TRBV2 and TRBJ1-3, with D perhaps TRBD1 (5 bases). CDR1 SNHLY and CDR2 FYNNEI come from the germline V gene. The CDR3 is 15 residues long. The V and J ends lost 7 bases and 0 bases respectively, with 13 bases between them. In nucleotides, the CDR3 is TGTGCCAGCATTCGTGGGGGGGGCTCTGGAAACACCATATATTTT. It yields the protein CASIRGGGSGNTIYF.

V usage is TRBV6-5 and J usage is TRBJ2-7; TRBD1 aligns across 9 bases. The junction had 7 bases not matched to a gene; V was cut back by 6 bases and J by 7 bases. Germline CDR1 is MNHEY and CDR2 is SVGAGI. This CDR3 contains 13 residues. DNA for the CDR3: TGTGCCAGCAGCACTAACAGGGGGCGAGAGCAGTACTTC. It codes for CASSTNRGREQYF.

The CDR3 sequence is CASSLDVSGQYEQYF. The DNA for the CDR3 is TGTGCCAGCAGCTTAGATGTTTCAGGCCAATACGAGCAGTACTTC. The rearrangement uses TRBV7-2 and TRBJ2-5; no firm D call. TRBJ2-7 matches the DNA end more closely, so the J call is doubtful. The CDR3 has 15 residues. Germline V lookup: CDR1 SGHTA, CDR2 FQGNSA.

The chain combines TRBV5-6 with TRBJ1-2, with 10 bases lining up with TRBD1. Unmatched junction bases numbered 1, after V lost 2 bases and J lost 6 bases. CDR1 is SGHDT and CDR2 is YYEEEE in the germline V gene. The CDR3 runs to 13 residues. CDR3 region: CASSLDRGHGYTF. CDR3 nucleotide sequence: TGTGCCAGCAGCTTAGACAGGGGGCATGGCTACACCTTC.

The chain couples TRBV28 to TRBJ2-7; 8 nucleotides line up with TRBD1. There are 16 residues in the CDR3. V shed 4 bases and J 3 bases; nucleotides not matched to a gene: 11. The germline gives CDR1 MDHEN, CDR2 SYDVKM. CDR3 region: CASSSPDRDPYYEQYF. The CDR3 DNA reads TGTGCCAGCAGTTCGCCGGACAGGGACCCTTACTACGAGCAGTACTTC.

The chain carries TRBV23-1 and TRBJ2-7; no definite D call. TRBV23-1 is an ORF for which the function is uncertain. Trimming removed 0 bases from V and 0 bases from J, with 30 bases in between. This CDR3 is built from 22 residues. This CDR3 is CASSQSTAVRSPRWLSSYEQYF. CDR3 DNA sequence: TGCGCCAGCAGTCAATCTACCGCGGTTCGTTCGCCACGGTGGCTGAGCTCCTACGAGCAGTACTTC.

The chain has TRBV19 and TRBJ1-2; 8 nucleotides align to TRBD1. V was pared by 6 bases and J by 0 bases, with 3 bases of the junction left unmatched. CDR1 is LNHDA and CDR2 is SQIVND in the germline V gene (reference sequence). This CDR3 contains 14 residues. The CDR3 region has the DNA TGTGCCAGTAGCCGGGACAGGTCTAACTATGGCTACACCTTC. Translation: CASSRDRSNYGYTF.

For the CDR3, the DNA is TGTGCCAGCAGCTCCCGACAGGGAGGTGAGCAGTTCTTC. Encoded protein: CASSSRQGGEQFF. J is TRBJ2-1 and V is TRBV5-8; D might be TRBD1 (7 bases). Germline assignment: CDR1 SGHTS and CDR2 YDEGEE. This CDR3 has 13 residues. The V end was cut by 3 bases, the J end by 9 bases, with 13 bases between.

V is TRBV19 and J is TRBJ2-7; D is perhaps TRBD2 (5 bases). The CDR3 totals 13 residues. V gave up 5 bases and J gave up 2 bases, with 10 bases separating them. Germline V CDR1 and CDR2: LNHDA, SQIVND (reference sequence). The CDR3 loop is CASSPGGPYEQYF. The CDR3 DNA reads TGTGCCAGTAGTCCCGGCGGGCCCTACGAGCAGTACTTC.

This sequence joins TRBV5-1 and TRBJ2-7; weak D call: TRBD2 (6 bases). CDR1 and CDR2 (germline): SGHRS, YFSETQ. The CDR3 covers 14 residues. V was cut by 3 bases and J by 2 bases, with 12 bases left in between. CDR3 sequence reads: CASSSGGGTYEQYF. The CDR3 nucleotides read TGCGCCAGCAGCTCGGGTGGGGGGACCTACGAGCAGTACTTC.

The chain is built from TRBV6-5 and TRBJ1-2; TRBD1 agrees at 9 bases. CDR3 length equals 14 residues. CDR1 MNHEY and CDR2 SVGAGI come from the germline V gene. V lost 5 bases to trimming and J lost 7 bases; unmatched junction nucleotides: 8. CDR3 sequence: CASSRQDRGGGYTF. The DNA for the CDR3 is TGTGCCAGCAGTCGGCAGGACAGGGGCGGTGGCTACACCTTC.

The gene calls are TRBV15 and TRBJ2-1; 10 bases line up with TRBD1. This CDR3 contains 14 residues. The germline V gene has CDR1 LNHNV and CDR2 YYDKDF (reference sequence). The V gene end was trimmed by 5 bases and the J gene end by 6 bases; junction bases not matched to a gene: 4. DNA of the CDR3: TGTGCCACCAGCCCCCGGACAGGGGGCAATGAGCAGTTCTTC. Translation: CATSPRTGGNEQFF.

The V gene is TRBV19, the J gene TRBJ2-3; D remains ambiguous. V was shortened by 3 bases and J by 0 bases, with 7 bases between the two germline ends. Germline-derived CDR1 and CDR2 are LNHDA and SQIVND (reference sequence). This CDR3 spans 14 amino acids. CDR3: CASSIRASTDTQYF. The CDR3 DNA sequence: TGTGCCAGTAGTATCCGAGCGAGCACAGATACGCAGTATTTT.

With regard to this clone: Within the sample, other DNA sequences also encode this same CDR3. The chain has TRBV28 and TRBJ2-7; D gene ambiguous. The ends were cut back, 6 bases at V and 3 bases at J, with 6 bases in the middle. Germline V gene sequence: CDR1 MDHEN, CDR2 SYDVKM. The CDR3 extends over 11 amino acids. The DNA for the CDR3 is TGTGCCAGCAGCACTTTCTACGAGCAGTACTTC. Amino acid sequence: CASSTFYEQYF.

The CDR3 sequence is CASRPSTGTGSTDTQYF. CDR3 in DNA: TGTGCCAGCAGGCCATCCACCGGGACAGGGAGCACAGATACGCAGTATTTT. This chain uses TRBV7-8 with TRBJ2-3; the match to TRBD1 covers 9 bases. The CDR3 length is 17 residues. After removal of 6 bases from V and 0 bases from J, the junction contained 10 bases not matched to a gene. Germline loops: CDR1 SGHVS, CDR2 FQNEAQ.

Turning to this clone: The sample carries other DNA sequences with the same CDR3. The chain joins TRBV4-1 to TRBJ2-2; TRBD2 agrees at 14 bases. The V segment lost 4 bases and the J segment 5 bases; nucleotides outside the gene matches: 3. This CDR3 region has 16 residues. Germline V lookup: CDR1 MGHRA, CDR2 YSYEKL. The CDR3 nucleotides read TGCGCCAGCAGCCCGAGACTAGCGGGAGGGACCGGGGAGCTGTTTTTT. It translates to CASSPRLAGGTGELFF.

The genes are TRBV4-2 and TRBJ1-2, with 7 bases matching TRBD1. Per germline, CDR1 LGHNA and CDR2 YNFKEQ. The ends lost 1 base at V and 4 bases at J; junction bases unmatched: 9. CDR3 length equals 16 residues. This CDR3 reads CASSQGDREDLYGYTF. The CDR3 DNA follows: TGTGCCAGCAGCCAAGGTGACAGGGAGGATCTCTATGGCTACACCTTC.

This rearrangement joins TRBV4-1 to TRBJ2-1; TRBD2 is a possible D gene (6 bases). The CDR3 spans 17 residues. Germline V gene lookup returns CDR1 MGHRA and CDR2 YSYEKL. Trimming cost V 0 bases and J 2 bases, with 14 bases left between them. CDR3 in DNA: TGCGCCAGCAGCCAAGATGGCGTGGGAGGTCCCTACAATGAGCAGTTCTTC. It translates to CASSQDGVGGPYNEQFF.

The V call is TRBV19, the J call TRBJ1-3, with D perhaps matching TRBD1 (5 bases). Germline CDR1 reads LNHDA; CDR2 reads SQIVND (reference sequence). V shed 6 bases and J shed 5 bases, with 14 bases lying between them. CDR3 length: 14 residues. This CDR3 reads CASSPRGLRNTIYF. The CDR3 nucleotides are TGTGCCAGTAGCCCAAGGGGTTTGAGAAACACCATATATTTT.

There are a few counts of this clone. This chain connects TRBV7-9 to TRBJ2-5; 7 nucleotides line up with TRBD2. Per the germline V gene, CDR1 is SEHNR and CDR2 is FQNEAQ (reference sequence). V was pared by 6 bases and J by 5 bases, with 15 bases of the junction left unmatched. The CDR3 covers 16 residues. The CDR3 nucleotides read TGTGCCAGCAGACAGGACACGGCGGGAGTGAGCGAGACCCAGTACTTC. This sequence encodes CASRQDTAGVSETQYF.

The CDR3 sequence is CASSHTRQAYEQYF. DNA for the CDR3: TGTGCCAGCAGTCATACTAGACAGGCCTACGAGCAGTACTTC. The rearrangement uses TRBV7-9 and TRBJ2-7, with D perhaps matching TRBD1 (6 bases). Per germline, CDR1 SEHNR and CDR2 FQNEAQ (reference sequence). The CDR3 covers 14 residues. V was shortened by 6 bases and J by 2 bases, with 14 bases between the two germline ends.

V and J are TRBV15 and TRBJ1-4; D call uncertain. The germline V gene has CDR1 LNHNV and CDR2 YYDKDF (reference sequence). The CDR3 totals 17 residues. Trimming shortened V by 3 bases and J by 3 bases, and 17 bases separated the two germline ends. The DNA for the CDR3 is TGTGCCACCAGCAGGGAGACTATGAGAGGAGCTAATGAAAAACTGTTTTTT. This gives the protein CATSRETMRGANEKLFF.